The T cell receptor (beta chain) described here comes from a study of long-term antiretroviral therapy in people with HIV. Comments on this clone: No antigen is known for it.

Survey level was the resolution at which the v3.0 immunoSEQ assay ran. Profiling relied on immunoSEQ multiplex PCR, and the TCRdb table lists in-frame clones only, not all of them. The profile shows about 20,000 clones, 80% of them singletons. Notes on the study in general: Pre-ART clonal expansions dominated every time point's repertoire. HIV repertoires spanned narrower CDR3 length ranges than controls. Subsequent to ART, diversity was augmented yet persisted below that of transplant donor controls.

Germline V gene sequence: CDR1 SGHDT, CDR2 YYEEEE. There are 16 residues in the CDR3. The V and J ends lost 4 bases and 5 bases respectively, with 22 bases between them. The chain links TRBV5-6 to TRBJ2-7; D might be TRBD2 (5 bases). Specimen: unsorted PBMCs, collected 0.2 years after starting antiretroviral therapy. The source of this sequence is a woman in her 40s with HIV. CDR3 amino acids: CASSPRALQFIDEQYF. In DNA, the CDR3 is TGTGCCAGCAGCCCGAGGGCCCTTCAGTTTATCGACGAGCAGTACTTC.